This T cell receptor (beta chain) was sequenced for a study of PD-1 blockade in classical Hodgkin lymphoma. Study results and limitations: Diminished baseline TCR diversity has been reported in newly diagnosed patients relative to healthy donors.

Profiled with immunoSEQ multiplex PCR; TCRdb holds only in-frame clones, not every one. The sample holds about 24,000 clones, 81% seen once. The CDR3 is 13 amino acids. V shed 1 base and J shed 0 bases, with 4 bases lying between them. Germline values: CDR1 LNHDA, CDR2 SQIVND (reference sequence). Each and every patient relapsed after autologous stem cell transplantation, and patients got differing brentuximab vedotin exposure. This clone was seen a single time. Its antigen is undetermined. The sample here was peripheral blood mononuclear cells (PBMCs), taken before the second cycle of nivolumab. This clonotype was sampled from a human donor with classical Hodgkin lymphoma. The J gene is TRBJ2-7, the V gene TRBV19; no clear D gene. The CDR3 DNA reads TGTGCCAGTAGTATAGGACGCTCCTACGAGCAGTACTTC. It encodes CASSIGRSYEQYF.